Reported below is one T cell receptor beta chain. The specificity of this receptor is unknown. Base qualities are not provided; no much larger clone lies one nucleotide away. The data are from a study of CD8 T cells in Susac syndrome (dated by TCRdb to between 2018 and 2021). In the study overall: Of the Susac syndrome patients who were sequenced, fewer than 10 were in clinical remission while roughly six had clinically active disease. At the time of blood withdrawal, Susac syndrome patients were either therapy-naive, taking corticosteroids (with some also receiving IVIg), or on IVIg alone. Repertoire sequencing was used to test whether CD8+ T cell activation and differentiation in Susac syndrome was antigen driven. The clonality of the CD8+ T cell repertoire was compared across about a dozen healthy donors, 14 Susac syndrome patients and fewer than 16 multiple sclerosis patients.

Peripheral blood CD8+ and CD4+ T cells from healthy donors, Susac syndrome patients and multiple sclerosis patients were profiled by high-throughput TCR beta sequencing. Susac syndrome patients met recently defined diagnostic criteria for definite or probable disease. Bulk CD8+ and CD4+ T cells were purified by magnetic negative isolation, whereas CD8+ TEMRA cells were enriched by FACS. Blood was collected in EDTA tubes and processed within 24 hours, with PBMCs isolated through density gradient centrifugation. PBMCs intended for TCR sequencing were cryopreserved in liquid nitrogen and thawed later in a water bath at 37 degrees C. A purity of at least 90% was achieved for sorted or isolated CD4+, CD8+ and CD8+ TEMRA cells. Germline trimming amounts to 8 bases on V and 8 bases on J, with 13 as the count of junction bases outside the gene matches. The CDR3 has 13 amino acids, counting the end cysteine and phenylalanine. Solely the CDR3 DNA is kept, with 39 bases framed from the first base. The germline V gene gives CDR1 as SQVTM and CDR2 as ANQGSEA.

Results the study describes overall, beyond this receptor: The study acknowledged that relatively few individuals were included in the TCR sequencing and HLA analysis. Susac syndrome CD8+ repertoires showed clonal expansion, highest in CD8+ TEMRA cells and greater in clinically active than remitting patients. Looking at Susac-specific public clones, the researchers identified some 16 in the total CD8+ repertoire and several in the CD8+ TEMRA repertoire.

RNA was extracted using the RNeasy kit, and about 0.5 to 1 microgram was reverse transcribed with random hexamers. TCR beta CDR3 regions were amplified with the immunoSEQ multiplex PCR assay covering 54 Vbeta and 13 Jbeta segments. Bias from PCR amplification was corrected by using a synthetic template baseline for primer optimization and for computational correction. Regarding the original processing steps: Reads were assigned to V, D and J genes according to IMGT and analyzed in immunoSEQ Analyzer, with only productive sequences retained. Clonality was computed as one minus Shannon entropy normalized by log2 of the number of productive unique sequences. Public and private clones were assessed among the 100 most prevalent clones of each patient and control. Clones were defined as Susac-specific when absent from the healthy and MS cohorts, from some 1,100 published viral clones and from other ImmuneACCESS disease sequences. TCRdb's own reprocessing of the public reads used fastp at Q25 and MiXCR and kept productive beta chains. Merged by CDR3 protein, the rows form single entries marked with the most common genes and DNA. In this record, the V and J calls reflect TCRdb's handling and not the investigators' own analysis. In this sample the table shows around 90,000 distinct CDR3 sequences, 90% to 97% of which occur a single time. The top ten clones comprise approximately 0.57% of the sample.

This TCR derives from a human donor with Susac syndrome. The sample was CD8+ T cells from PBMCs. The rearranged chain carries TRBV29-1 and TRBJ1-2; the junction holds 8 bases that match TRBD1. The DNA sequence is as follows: TGCAGCACTACCCGGGACAGGCCCCACGGCTACACCTTC. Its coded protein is CSTTRDRPHGYTF.